A selection of T cell receptor beta chains follows, all from one sample in a study of CD8+CD57+ T cells in acquired aplastic anemia. In TCRdb, the reads were re-called with MiXCR into one record per CDR3 protein. This sample has approximately 190,000 distinct CDR3 sequences, with 64% found just once. Specimen: sorted CD4+, CD8+, or CD8+CD57+ T cells (not recorded which) from PBMCs. All receptors derive from a human donor with severe aplastic anemia or a healthy control (not recorded which). The CDR3 runs from the conserved cysteine through the conserved F or W. Fields, in order: clone size, J gene, V gene, D gene, CDR3 protein, CDR3 DNA. D genes are given only for firm matches. Clone size appears in some rows only: once, few, many, or a class for an expanded clone.

once TRBJ1-1 TRBV20-1 . CSASRSEAFF TGCAGTGCTAGTCGGTCTGAAGCTTTCTTT
many TRBJ1-6 TRBV5-8 . CASSLDVRVNSPLHF TGTGCCAGCAGCTTGGACGTCAGGGTGAATTCACCCCTCCACTTT
many TRBJ2-3 TRBV6-4 TRBD1 CASSDSGQGADTQYF TGTGCCAGCAGTGACTCGGGACAGGGGGCAGATACGCAGTATTTT
few TRBJ1-2 TRBV6-5 . CASIGLSGLSYGYTF TGTGCCAGCATAGGTTTGTCAGGGCTTTCCTATGGCTACACCTTC
. TRBJ2-1 TRBV6-6 . CASSSVAASSSYNEQFF TGTGCCAGCAGTTCGGTGGCGGCGAGCAGCTCCTACAATGAGCAGTTCTTC
. TRBJ2-7 TRBV2 TRBD1 CASRSGQGNYEQYF TGTGCCAGCAGATCGGGACAGGGTAACTACGAGCAGTACTTC
. TRBJ2-4 TRBV7-2 TRBD2 CASSLYLAGASDIQYF TGTGCCAGCAGCTTATACCTAGCGGGGGCAAGTGACATTCAGTACTTC
. TRBJ2-3 TRBV7-3 . CASSLGDLSGDTQYF TGTGCCAGCAGCCTAGGGGACTTATCGGGAGATACGCAGTATTTT
few TRBJ2-7 TRBV13 . CASSLSRGSSYEQYF TGTGCCAGCAGCTTAAGTCGGGGTAGCTCCTACGAGCAGTACTTC
. TRBJ1-6 TRBV5-1 TRBD1 CASSFGTGDNSPLHF TGCGCCAGCAGCTTCGGGACAGGGGATAATTCACCCCTCCACTTT
. TRBJ1-6 TRBV7-2 . CASSLEPGLLASALHF TGTGCCAGCAGCTTAGAACCAGGTCTTCTCGCTTCAGCCCTCCACTTT
. TRBJ2-7 TRBV5-4 TRBD2 CASSPPSGGAYEQYF TGTGCCAGCAGCCCACCTAGCGGGGGGGCGTACGAGCAGTACTTC
many TRBJ1-4 TRBV2 . CASSAGEKLFF TGTGCCAGCAGTGCGGGTGAAAAACTGTTTTTT
. TRBJ2-1 TRBV7-3 TRBD1 CASSSDRGPQFF TGTGCCAGCAGCTCCGACAGGGGCCCGCAGTTCTTC
many TRBJ1-6 TRBV12-3/TRBV12-4 . CASSWGAGSPLHF TGTGCCAGCAGTTGGGGCGCGGGTTCACCCCTCCACTTT